The sequence of this T cell receptor (beta chain) was determined in a study of T-cell reconstitution after alpha-beta-depleted transplantation in children. As it was prepared, the TCRbeta library received unique molecular identifiers. TCRdb ran MiXCR on the PCR reads and lists one entry per CDR3 protein. The sample consists of about 15,000 distinct CDR3 sequences, roughly 12% of them appearing once. This clonotype was detected many times. The CDR3 length is 15 residues. V gave up 1 base and J gave up 5 bases, with 14 bases separating them. Per germline, CDR1 LNHDA and CDR2 SQIVND (reference sequence).

The chain joins TRBV19 to TRBJ2-5, with D perhaps assigned TRBD1 or TRBD2 (6 bases each). The input for sequencing was PBMCs, mostly from graft donor cells, taken 180 days after TCRalphabeta/CD19-depleted stem cell transplant. The sequence was collected from a boy in the first two years of life who had a stem cell transplant for Wiskott-Aldrich syndrome, so the T cells may come from the graft donor. The CDR3 loop reads CASSIVPGAGETQYF. CDR3 sequence (DNA): TGTGCCAGTAGTATAGTCCCGGGGGCAGGGGAGACCCAGTACTTC.